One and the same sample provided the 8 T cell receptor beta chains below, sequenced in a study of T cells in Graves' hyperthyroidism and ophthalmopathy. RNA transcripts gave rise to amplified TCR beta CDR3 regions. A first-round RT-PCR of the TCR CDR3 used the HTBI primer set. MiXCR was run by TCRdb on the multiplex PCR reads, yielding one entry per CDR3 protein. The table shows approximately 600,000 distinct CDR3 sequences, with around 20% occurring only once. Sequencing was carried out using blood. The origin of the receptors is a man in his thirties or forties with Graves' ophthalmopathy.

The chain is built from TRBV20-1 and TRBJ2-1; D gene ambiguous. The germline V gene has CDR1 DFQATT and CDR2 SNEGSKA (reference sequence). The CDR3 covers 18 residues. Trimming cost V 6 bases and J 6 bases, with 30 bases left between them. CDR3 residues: CSAPNVGPTPRWGNEQFF. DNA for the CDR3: TGCAGTGCCCCCAACGTGGGCCCCACACCTCGGTGGGGCAATGAGCAGTTCTTC.

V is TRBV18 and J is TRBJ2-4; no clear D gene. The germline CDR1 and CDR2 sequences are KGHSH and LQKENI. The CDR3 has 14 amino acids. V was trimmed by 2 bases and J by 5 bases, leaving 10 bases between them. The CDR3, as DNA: TGTGCCAGCTCACCAGGGTATGTGGAAAACATTCAGTACTTC. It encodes CASSPGYVENIQYF. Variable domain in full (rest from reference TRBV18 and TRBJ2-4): NAGVMQNPRHLVRRRGQEARLRCSPMKGHSHVYWYRQLPEEGLKFMVYLQKENIIDESGMPKERFSAEFPKEGPSILRIQQVVRGDSAAYFCASSPGYVENIQYFGAGTRLSVL.

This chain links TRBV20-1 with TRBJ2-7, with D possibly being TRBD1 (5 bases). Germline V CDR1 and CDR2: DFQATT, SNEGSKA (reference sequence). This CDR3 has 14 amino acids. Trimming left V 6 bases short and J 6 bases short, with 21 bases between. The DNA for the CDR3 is TGCAGTGCGGTTAAGCAGGGTTGGGCTCCCGAGCAGTACTTC. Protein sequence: CSAVKQGWAPEQYF.

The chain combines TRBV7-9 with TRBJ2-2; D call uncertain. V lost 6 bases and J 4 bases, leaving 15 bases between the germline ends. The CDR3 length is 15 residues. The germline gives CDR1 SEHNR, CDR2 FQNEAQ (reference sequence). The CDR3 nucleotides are TGTGCCAGCAGTCCTGGACGGGTAACCACCGGGGAGCTGTTTTTT. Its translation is CASSPGRVTTGELFF. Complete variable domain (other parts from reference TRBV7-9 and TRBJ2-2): DTGVSQNPRHKITKRGQNVTFRCDPISEHNRLYWYRQTLGQGPEFLTYFQNEAQLEKSRLLSDRFSAERPKGSFSTLEIQRTEQGDSAMYLCASSPGRVTTGELFFGEGSRLTVL.

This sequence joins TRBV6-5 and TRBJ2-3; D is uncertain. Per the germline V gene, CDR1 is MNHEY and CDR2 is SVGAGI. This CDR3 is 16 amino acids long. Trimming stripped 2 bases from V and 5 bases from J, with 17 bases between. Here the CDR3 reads CASSYPQKGLGDTQYF. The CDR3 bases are TGTGCCAGCAGTTACCCGCAGAAGGGCCTTGGAGATACGCAGTATTTT.

DNA for the CDR3: TGTGCCAGCAGCTTAGGAAGGACGGCCAATTCACCCCTCCACTTT. Amino acid sequence: CASSLGRTANSPLHF. This chain joins TRBV7-9 and TRBJ1-6; D is undetermined. Germline loops: CDR1 SEHNR, CDR2 FQNEAQ (reference sequence). Between the trimmed V and J ends, which lost 1 base and 7 bases, there was a span of 11 bases. This CDR3 contains 15 residues.

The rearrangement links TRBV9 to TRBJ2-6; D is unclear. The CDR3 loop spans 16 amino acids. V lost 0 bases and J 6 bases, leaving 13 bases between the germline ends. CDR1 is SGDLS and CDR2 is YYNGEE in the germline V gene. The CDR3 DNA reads TGTGCCAGCAGCGTAGACGGCACTCGTGCGGCCAACGTCCTGACTTTC. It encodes CASSVDGTRAANVLTF.

The CDR3 region is CASSGWLATGELFF. CDR3 coding DNA: TGCGCCAGCAGTGGTTGGCTGGCCACCGGGGAGCTGTTTTTT. This rearrangement joins TRBV10-2 to TRBJ2-2; D not certain. V was trimmed by 4 bases and J by 4 bases, leaving 10 bases between them. The CDR3 runs 14 residues. Germline-derived CDR1 and CDR2 are WSHSY and SAAADI.